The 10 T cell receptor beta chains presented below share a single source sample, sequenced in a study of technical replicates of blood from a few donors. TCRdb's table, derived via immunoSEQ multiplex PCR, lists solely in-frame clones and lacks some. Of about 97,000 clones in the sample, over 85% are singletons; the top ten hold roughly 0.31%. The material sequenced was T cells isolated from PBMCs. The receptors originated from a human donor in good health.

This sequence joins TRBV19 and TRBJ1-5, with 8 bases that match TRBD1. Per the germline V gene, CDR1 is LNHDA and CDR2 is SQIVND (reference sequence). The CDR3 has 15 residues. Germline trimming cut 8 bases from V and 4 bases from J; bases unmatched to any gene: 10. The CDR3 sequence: CASPSQGGKNQPQHF. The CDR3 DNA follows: TGTGCCAGTCCCTCACAGGGGGGGAAGAATCAGCCCCAGCATTTT.

The CDR3 DNA sequence: TGTGCCAGCAGCCTAACACCGGGACAGGCGGGGAACATTCAGTACTTC. Translation: CASSLTPGQAGNIQYF. J is TRBJ2-4 and V is TRBV7-2; TRBD1 matches at 8 bases. CDR3 length: 16 amino acids. The germline V gene encodes CDR1 SGHTA and CDR2 FQGNSA. V was pared by 5 bases and J by 7 bases, with 13 bases of the junction left unmatched.

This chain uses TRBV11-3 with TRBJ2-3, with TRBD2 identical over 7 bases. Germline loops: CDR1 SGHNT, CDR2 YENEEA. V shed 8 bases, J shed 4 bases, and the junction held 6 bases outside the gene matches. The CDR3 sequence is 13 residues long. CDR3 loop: CASGNRGADTQYF. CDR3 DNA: TGTGCCAGCGGCAACCGGGGGGCAGATACGCAGTATTTT.

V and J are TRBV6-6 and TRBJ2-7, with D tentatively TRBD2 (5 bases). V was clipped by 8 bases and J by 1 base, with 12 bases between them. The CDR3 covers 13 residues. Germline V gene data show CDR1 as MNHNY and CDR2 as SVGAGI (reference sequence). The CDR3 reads CASAGDRSYEQYF. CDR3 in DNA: TGTGCCAGCGCCGGGGATAGATCCTACGAGCAGTACTTC.

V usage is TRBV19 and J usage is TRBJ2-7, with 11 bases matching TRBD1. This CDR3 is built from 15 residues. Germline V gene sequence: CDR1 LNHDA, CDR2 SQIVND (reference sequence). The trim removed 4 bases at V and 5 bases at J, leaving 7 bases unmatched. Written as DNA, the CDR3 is TGTGCCAGTAGTAGTAGGAGGACAGGGGGCGACGAGCAGTACTTC. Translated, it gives CASSSRRTGGDEQYF.

The CDR3 region is CASSLTYTGDYEQYF. CDR3 sequence (DNA): TGTGCCAGCAGCTTAACGTACACGGGAGACTACGAGCAGTACTTC. The chain joins TRBV11-2 to TRBJ2-7, with D perhaps TRBD2 (6 bases). Germline V gene data show CDR1 as SGHAT and CDR2 as FQNNGV. The CDR3 spans 15 residues. Between the trimmed V and J ends, which lost 2 bases and 3 bases, there was a span of 14 bases. Full variable domain (rest looked up from reference TRBV11-2 and TRBJ2-7): EAGVAQSPRYKIIEKRQSVAFWCNPISGHATLYWYQQILGQGPKLLIQFQNNGVVDDSQLPKDRFSAERLKGVDSTLKIQPAKLEDSAVYLCASSLTYTGDYEQYFGPGTRLTVT.

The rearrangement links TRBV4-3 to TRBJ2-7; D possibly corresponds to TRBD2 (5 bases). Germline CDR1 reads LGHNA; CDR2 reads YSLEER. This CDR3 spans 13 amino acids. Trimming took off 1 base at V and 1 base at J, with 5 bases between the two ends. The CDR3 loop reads CASSQGLSYEQYF. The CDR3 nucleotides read TGCGCCAGCAGCCAAGGACTATCCTACGAGCAGTACTTC.

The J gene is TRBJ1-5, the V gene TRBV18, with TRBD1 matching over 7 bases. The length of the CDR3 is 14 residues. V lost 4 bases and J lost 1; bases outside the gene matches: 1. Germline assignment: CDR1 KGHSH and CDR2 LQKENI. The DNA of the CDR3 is TGTGCCAGCTCACGACAGGGAAGCAATCAGCCCCAGCATTTT. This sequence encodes CASSRQGSNQPQHF.

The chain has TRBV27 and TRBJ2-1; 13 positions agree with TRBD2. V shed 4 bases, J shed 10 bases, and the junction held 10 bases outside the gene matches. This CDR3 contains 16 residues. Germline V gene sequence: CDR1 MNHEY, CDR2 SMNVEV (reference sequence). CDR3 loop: CASSSLLAGGPGEQFF. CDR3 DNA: TGTGCCAGCAGTTCGCTACTAGCGGGAGGGCCAGGCGAGCAGTTCTTC.

Here the CDR3 DNA reads TGTGCCAGCAGCCAGGGGAACACTGAAGCTTTCTTT. Its translation: CASSQGNTEAFF. The gene calls are TRBV7-8 and TRBJ1-1; the D gene is possibly TRBD1 (5 bases). The CDR3 extends over 12 amino acids. The germline CDR1 and CDR2 sequences are SGHVS and FQNEAQ. Trimming took off 5 bases at V and 1 base at J, with 5 bases between the two ends.